These T cell receptor beta chains were read from a single sample in a study of monozygotic twins with inflammatory bowel disease. TCRdb reprocessed the 5' RACE reads and keeps a single row for each CDR3 protein, giving no DNA. The listing contains 170,000 or so distinct CDR3 sequences. Sample: blood. The source is a human donor with ulcerative colitis or Crohn's disease, or a healthy co-twin of an affected twin (not recorded which). Both conserved end residues are part of each CDR3. The order of the fields is J gene, V gene, CDR3 protein.

TRBJ1-5 | TRBV6-2/TRBV6-3 | CASSADNSNQPQHF
TRBJ1-1 | TRBV20-1 | CSASEGYEVNTEAFF
TRBJ2-1 | TRBV5-1 | CASSLNPRSGPSGVNEQFF
TRBJ1-1 | TRBV20-1 | CSASWPTEAFF
TRBJ2-5 | TRBV7-2 | CASSLSFVETQYF
TRBJ2-1 | TRBV27 | CASSGREKNEQFF
TRBJ1-2 | TRBV20-1 | CSARKGDYGYTF
TRBJ2-3 | TRBV28 | CASSPLSGGSTDTQYF
TRBJ2-5 | TRBV7-8 | CASSPLQGEKQETQYF
TRBJ2-1 | TRBV5-1 | CASSLGTGTGAYNEQFF
TRBJ2-7 | TRBV20-1 | CSARDLAGGVYEQYF
TRBJ2-7 | TRBV28 | CASSFFGQTSEQYF
TRBJ2-5 | TRBV20-1 | CSARRWDRGAGQETQYF
TRBJ2-7 | TRBV3-1 | CASSRYVTGSSYEQYF
TRBJ1-4 | TRBV5-4 | CASSLGGQGNEKLFF
TRBJ1-5 | TRBV30 | CAWSVTGQPQHF
TRBJ2-1 | TRBV29-1 | CSGLAGGPPFDYNEQFF
TRBJ2-2 | TRBV20-1 | CSAKLAGALNTGELFF
TRBJ1-5 | TRBV20-1 | CSAKGTRRGQPQHF
TRBJ2-7 | TRBV20-1 | CSARYAEAPNYEQYF
TRBJ1-6 | TRBV5-1 | CASASQASSYNSPLHF
TRBJ1-1 | TRBV20-1 | CSASGRSTEAFF
TRBJ2-3 | TRBV7-2 | CASSRRGPDTQYF
TRBJ1-2 | TRBV6-1 | CASSPGGTGYTF
TRBJ1-1 | TRBV27 | CASSKAGTGVGNTEAFF
TRBJ1-1 | TRBV5-1 | CASSLEARGAEAFF
TRBJ2-2 | TRBV3-1 | CASKPPAGELFF
TRBJ2-1 | TRBV15 | CATSDSGGNSYNEQFF
TRBJ2-7 | TRBV5-4 | CASSLGGDEQYF
TRBJ2-7 | TRBV20-1 | CSARPPVAGGHEQYF
TRBJ1-1 | TRBV5-5 | CASSFSGVRNTEAFF
TRBJ2-7 | TRBV20-1 | CSARGARSEQYF
TRBJ1-2 | TRBV6-1 | CASSVDRGVSGYTF
TRBJ2-2 | TRBV6-2/TRBV6-3 | CASQTGGRTGELFF
TRBJ2-3 | TRBV20-1 | CSPGGGVTTDTQYF